These 31 T cell receptor beta chains share one sample of origin, sequenced in a study of brain T cells in children with intractable seizures. Some clones are missing from TCRdb's copy, which holds only in-frame ones; the method was immunoSEQ multiplex PCR. Of 62,000 or so clones listed, roughly 95% are singletons. This specimen consisted of peripheral blood, obtained at surgery. These receptors were obtained from a boy less than two years old with focal cortical dysplasia and intractable seizures.

The V call is TRBV13, the J call TRBJ2-3; perhaps D is TRBD1 or TRBD2 (5 bases each). The germline CDR1 and CDR2 sequences are PRHDT and FYEKMQ (reference sequence). V gave up 7 bases and J gave up 4 bases, with 15 bases separating them. The CDR3 extends over 14 amino acids. CDR3 residues: CASTRGQVADTQYF. In DNA form, the CDR3 reads TGTGCCAGCACCCGGGGCCAGGTAGCAGATACGCAGTATTTT.

V and J are TRBV19 and TRBJ1-1, with 8 bases that match TRBD1. V shed 7 bases, J shed 4 bases, and the junction held 8 bases outside the gene matches. The CDR3 covers 14 residues. CDR1 is LNHDA and CDR2 is SQIVND in the germline V gene (reference sequence). The CDR3 spells CASTPTGVITEAFF. The DNA of the CDR3 is TGTGCCAGTACGCCGACAGGGGTGATCACTGAAGCTTTCTTT.

V usage is TRBV5-1 and J usage is TRBJ1-1; the D is unclear. This CDR3 spans 15 amino acids. Germline loops: CDR1 SGHRS, CDR2 YFSETQ. The germline V and J ends were trimmed by 0 bases and 5 bases, with 14 bases remaining between them. CDR3 nucleotides: TGCGCCAGCAGCTTGGGAACCCGGTTAGGAACTGAAGCTTTCTTT. This translates into CASSLGTRLGTEAFF.

The chain joins TRBV18 to TRBJ1-6; TRBD1 is a possible D gene (6 bases). This CDR3 region has 19 residues. CDR1 is KGHSH, CDR2 LQKENI, per germline. V lost 3 bases, J lost 9 bases, and 27 bases lay in between. CDR3 amino acids: CASSPTVQGPTRSSSPLHF. The CDR3 nucleotides read TGTGCCAGCTCACCGACTGTACAGGGCCCGACGCGGAGTTCTTCACCCCTCCACTTT.

The chain links TRBV5-6 to TRBJ1-4; D call uncertain. The V end was cut by 1 base, the J end by 0 bases, with 4 bases between. The CDR3 contains 14 residues. Germline V gene sequence: CDR1 SGHDT, CDR2 YYEEEE. CDR3 DNA: TGTGCCAGCAGCTTGTGGTCAACTAATGAAAAACTGTTTTTT. This encodes CASSLWSTNEKLFF.

This chain joins TRBV3-1 (or the pseudogene TRBV3-2) and TRBJ2-5, with D possibly being TRBD2 (7 bases). The germline gives CDR1 LGHDT, CDR2 YNNKEL (reference sequence). The CDR3 consists of 13 residues. The V and J ends lost 6 bases and 5 bases respectively, with 13 bases between them. CDR3: CASSGGARETQYF. The CDR3 DNA reads TGTGCCAGCAGTGGGGGGGCCAGGGAGACCCAGTACTTC.

This chain connects TRBV14 to TRBJ2-7; D is ambiguous. Trimming shortened V by 3 bases and J by 2 bases, and 5 bases separated the two germline ends. The CDR3 sequence is 12 residues long. Germline V CDR1 and CDR2: SGHDN, FVKESK. CDR3 nucleotide sequence: TGTGCCAGCAGCCATCTCACCTACGAGCAGTACTTC. Protein product: CASSHLTYEQYF.

The rearrangement joins TRBV6-5 to TRBJ1-1, with D maybe TRBD1 (5 bases). From germline, CDR1 is MNHEY and CDR2 SVGAGI. Trimming left V 0 bases short and J 4 bases short, with 12 bases between. The CDR3 contains 15 residues. Here the CDR3 DNA reads TGTGCCAGCAGTTACTCGAGCCAGGGAGTCACTGAAGCTTTCTTT. Translation: CASSYSSQGVTEAFF.

The rearrangement links TRBV9 to TRBJ2-6, with 7 positions matching TRBD1. The germline CDR1 and CDR2 sequences are SGDLS and YYNGEE. The CDR3 runs 17 residues. The V segment lost 3 bases and the J segment 2 bases; nucleotides outside the gene matches: 8. The CDR3 DNA is TGTGCCAGCAGCGCCCATCGGACAGGTGCTGGGGCCAACGTCCTGACTTTC. Amino acids: CASSAHRTGAGANVLTF.

This sequence joins TRBV7-7 and TRBJ2-7; D is undetermined. V shed 3 bases and J shed 3 bases, with 15 bases lying between them. Germline CDR1 reads SSHAT; CDR2 reads FNYEAQ (reference sequence). CDR3 length: 15 amino acids. CDR3 DNA: TGTGCCAGCAGCTTTCGTACGGGCCCTAGCTACGAGCAGTACTTC. This sequence encodes CASSFRTGPSYEQYF.

The chain joins TRBV9 to TRBJ2-1; no clear D gene. The V end was cut by 0 bases, the J end by 9 bases, with 7 bases between. There are 12 residues in the CDR3. CDR1 and CDR2 (germline): SGDLS, YYNGEE. The CDR3 reads CASSVVPGEQFF. CDR3 coding DNA: TGTGCCAGCAGCGTAGTCCCGGGTGAGCAGTTCTTC.

The chain employs TRBV4-3 and TRBJ1-6; D is uncertain. The V end lost 1 base, the J end lost 6 bases, and 13 bases lay between the germline ends. This CDR3 has 16 amino acids. The germline V gene has CDR1 LGHNA and CDR2 YSLEER. Written as DNA, the CDR3 is TGCGCCAGCAGCCAAGGGGTCCTCACCTTTAATTCACCCCTCCACTTT. Its translation is CASSQGVLTFNSPLHF.

This chain connects TRBV4-2 to TRBJ1-6, with 11 bases that match TRBD1. The CDR3 runs 21 residues. Germline lookup yields CDR1 LGHNA and CDR2 YNFKEQ. Trimming took 7 bases from V and 0 from J; bases not matched to a gene: 17. The CDR3 loop is CASTLHQSGTGGSSYNSPLHF. The CDR3, as DNA: TGTGCCAGCACCCTACACCAATCCGGGACAGGGGGGAGCTCCTATAATTCACCCCTCCACTTT.

The rearrangement uses TRBV28 and TRBJ2-6; 7 nucleotides match TRBD2. The ends lost 4 bases at V and 2 bases at J; junction bases unmatched: 2. CDR3 size: 15 residues. Germline V lookup: CDR1 MDHEN, CDR2 SYDVKM. The CDR3 reads CASSSGGTGANVLTF. The CDR3 nucleotides are TGTGCCAGCAGTTCGGGGGGTACTGGGGCCAACGTCCTGACTTTC.

The chain carries TRBV6-5 and TRBJ2-3; D is unclear. Germline CDR1 reads MNHEY; CDR2 reads SVGAGI. The CDR3 loop spans 14 amino acids. Trimming removed 6 bases at V and 2 bases at J, with 12 bases between. CDR3: CASSPSLSTDTQYF. CDR3 DNA: TGTGCCAGCAGCCCCAGTCTATCCACAGATACGCAGTATTTT.

The rearrangement uses TRBV5-4 and TRBJ2-7, with 9 bases matching TRBD2. This CDR3 spans 17 amino acids. Looked up from germline, CDR1 is SGHNT and CDR2 is YYREEE (reference sequence). Trimming took 0 bases from V and 3 from J; bases not matched to a gene: 10. CDR3: CASSLGGVSGRIYEQYF. CDR3 DNA: TGTGCCAGCAGCTTGGGAGGTGTCAGCGGGAGGATCTACGAGCAGTACTTC.

The chain uses TRBV11-2 and TRBJ2-5; 7 bases fit TRBD2. The V gene's germline CDR1 is SGHAT and CDR2 FQNNGV. Germline trimming cut 0 bases from V and 1 base from J; bases unmatched to any gene: 5. This CDR3 is 16 amino acids long. The CDR3 loop reads CASSLDGLAAQETQYF. The CDR3 DNA follows: TGTGCCAGCAGCTTAGATGGCCTAGCGGCCCAAGAGACCCAGTACTTC. The variable domain in full, completed from reference TRBV11-2 and TRBJ2-5, reads EAGVAQSPRYKIIEKRQSVAFWCNPISGHATLYWYQQILGQGPKLLIQFQNNGVVDDSQLPKDRFSAERLKGVDSTLKIQPAKLEDSAVYLCASSLDGLAAQETQYFGPGTRLLVL.

This clone was seen once. The rearrangement uses TRBV20-1 and TRBJ2-3; 7 bases agree with TRBD1. The CDR3 spans 11 residues. V shed 6 bases, J shed 6 bases, and the junction held 3 bases outside the gene matches. The V gene's germline CDR1 is DFQATT and CDR2 SNEGSKA (reference sequence). The CDR3: CSATTGDTQYF. DNA of the CDR3: TGCAGTGCAACGACAGGGGATACGCAGTATTTT.

V usage is TRBV7-6 and J usage is TRBJ2-2, with D possibly being TRBD1 (6 bases). CDR3 size: 15 residues. Germline lookup yields CDR1 SGHVS and CDR2 FNYEAQ. V gave up 3 bases and J gave up 2 bases, with 10 bases separating them. The CDR3, as DNA: TGTGCCAGCAGCTTTGCAGGGGCCAACACCGGGGAGCTGTTTTTT. Protein sequence: CASSFAGANTGELFF.

The chain recombines TRBV7-9 with TRBJ2-2; 9 bases agree with TRBD1. Germline V CDR1 and CDR2: SEHNR, FQNEAQ (reference sequence). The J segment lost 3 bases and the V segment lost 6 bases, leaving 8 bases of the junction unmatched. There are 16 residues in the CDR3. The CDR3 reads CASSQNRDRDTGELFF. The DNA of the CDR3 is TGTGCCAGCAGTCAGAACCGGGACAGGGACACCGGGGAGCTGTTTTTT.

This chain links TRBV28 with TRBJ2-7, with 8 bases matching TRBD1. Germline-derived CDR1 and CDR2 are MDHEN and SYDVKM. The CDR3 totals 15 residues. V dropped 6 bases and J dropped 0; count of bases not matched to a gene: 7. CDR3 loop: CASRRTGQGSYEQYF. CDR3 nucleotides: TGTGCCAGCAGGCGGACCGGACAGGGCTCCTACGAGCAGTACTTC.

The J gene is TRBJ1-1, the V gene TRBV28, with D possibly matching TRBD1 (5 bases). CDR1 is MDHEN, CDR2 SYDVKM, per germline. This CDR3 contains 15 residues. V lost 4 bases, J lost 4 bases, and 16 bases lay in between. DNA of the CDR3: TGTGCCAGCAGTTCCCCCGCGGAGGGGAGCACTGAAGCTTTCTTT. Residues: CASSSPAEGSTEAFF.

In its sample, this clone was seen once. This sequence joins TRBV6-2 or TRBV6-3 and TRBJ2-3, with 14 bases that match TRBD2. The CDR3 is 16 amino acids. The J segment lost 6 bases and the V segment lost 3 bases, leaving 5 bases of the junction unmatched. Germline assignment: CDR1 MNHEY and CDR2 SVGEGT. The DNA for the CDR3 is TGTGCCAGCAGTTATGGGACTAGCGGGAGATTGGATACGCAGTATTTT. It is translated as CASSYGTSGRLDTQYF.

This clone was observed a single time. The chain carries TRBV19 and TRBJ2-1; 11 nucleotides agree with TRBD2. Germline lookup yields CDR1 LNHDA and CDR2 SQIVND (reference sequence). Losses at the gene ends were 5 bases for V and 0 bases for J; bases not matched to a gene: 3. CDR3 length: 16 residues. This CDR3 is CASSLAGGHSYNEQFF. Written as DNA, the CDR3 is TGTGCCAGTAGTTTAGCGGGGGGGCACTCCTACAATGAGCAGTTCTTC. Full variable domain (outside the CDR3, taken from reference TRBV19 and TRBJ2-1): DGGITQSPKYLFRKEGQNVTLSCEQNLNHDAMYWYRQDPGQGLRLIYYSQIVNDFQKGDIAEGYSVSREKKESFPLTVTSAQKNPTAFYLCASSLAGGHSYNEQFFGPGTRLTVL.

The rearrangement joins TRBV14 to TRBJ1-6; D call uncertain. The CDR3 consists of 14 residues. The germline CDR1 and CDR2 sequences are SGHDN and FVKESK. V was shortened by 5 bases and J by 9 bases, with 14 bases between the two germline ends. CDR3 in DNA: TGTGCCAGCAGCGCGAGGGTTGATAGTTCACCCCTCCACTTT. This sequence encodes CASSARVDSSPLHF.

The V and J genes are TRBV13 and TRBJ2-2, with TRBD2 matching over 8 bases. Unmatched junction bases numbered 14, after V lost 1 base and J lost 4 bases. CDR3 length: 19 residues. Germline V lookup: CDR1 PRHDT, CDR2 FYEKMQ (reference sequence). The CDR3 spells CASSLDPYGGASRTGELFF. CDR3 DNA: TGTGCCAGCAGCTTAGACCCTTACGGGGGGGCCTCACGCACCGGGGAGCTGTTTTTT.

The chain is built from TRBV6-5 and TRBJ2-1; 10 bases fit TRBD1. After removal of 6 bases from V and 7 bases from J, the junction contained 9 bases not matched to a gene. The CDR3 is made up of 15 amino acids. CDR1 and CDR2 from the germline V gene are MNHEY and SVGAGI. The DNA of the CDR3 is TGTGCCAGCAGATGGGGGGACAGGGGCAGTAATGAGCAGTTCTTC. This translates into CASRWGDRGSNEQFF.

The chain carries TRBV5-6 and TRBJ2-2; 9 positions agree with TRBD2. Germline values: CDR1 SGHDT, CDR2 YYEEEE. The V segment lost 4 bases and the J segment 7 bases; nucleotides outside the gene matches: 14. The CDR3 length is 17 residues. CDR3 amino acids: CASSPLLREGASGELFF. In DNA, the CDR3 is TGTGCCAGCAGCCCCCTCCTGCGGGAGGGCGCCAGCGGGGAGCTGTTTTTT.

The CDR3, as DNA: TGCGCCAGCACTTCAGGGGCCGGGGAGCTGTTTTTT. This encodes CASTSGAGELFF. V and J are TRBV10-1 and TRBJ2-2; possible D gene TRBD1, 6 bases. The CDR3 runs 12 residues. In germline, CDR1 is WNHNN, CDR2 SYGVQD (reference sequence). Trimming stripped 7 bases from V and 6 bases from J, with 9 bases between.

The chain joins TRBV3-1 (or the pseudogene TRBV3-2) to TRBJ2-5; D not resolved. Germline V gene lookup returns CDR1 LGHDT and CDR2 YNNKEL (reference sequence). There are 12 residues in the CDR3. V shed 2 bases and J shed 5 bases, with 6 bases lying between them. The CDR3 protein is CASSQNTETQYF. The CDR3 region has the DNA TGTGCCAGCAGCCAAAACACCGAGACCCAGTACTTC.

The CDR3 loop reads CASSPSGGGELFF. DNA for the CDR3: TGCGCCAGCAGCCCCAGTGGAGGCGGGGAGCTGTTTTTT. This chain connects TRBV4-3 to TRBJ2-2, with a possible D match to TRBD2 (5 bases). The CDR3 is 13 residues long. Trimming left V 4 bases short and J 7 bases short, with 10 bases between. Germline values: CDR1 LGHNA, CDR2 YSLEER.